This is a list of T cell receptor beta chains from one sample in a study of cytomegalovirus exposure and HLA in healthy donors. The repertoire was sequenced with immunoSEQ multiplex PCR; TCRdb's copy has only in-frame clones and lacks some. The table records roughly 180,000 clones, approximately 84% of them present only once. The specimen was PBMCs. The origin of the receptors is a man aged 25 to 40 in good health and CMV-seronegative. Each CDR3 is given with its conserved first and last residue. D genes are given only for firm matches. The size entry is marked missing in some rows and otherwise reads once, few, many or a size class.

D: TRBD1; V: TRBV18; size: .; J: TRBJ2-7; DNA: TGTGCCAGTTCACCACAATACCAGGGGGCCGGAGAGCAGTACTTC; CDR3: CASSPQYQGAGEQYF
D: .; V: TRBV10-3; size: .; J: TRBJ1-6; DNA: TGTGCCATCCAAGTGGGCGGGAACGATAATTCACCCCTCCACTTT; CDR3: CAIQVGGNDNSPLHF
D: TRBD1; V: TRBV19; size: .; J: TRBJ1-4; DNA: TGTGCCAGTAGTAGTAACCGGGACAGTCATCTTTGGCTGTTTTTT; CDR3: CASSSNRDSHLWLFF
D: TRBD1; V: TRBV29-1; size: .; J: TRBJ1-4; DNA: TGCAGCGTCGCAGGGGGGCCGACTAATGAAAAACTGTTTTTT; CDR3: CSVAGGPTNEKLFF
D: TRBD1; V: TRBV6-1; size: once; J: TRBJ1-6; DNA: TGTGCCAGCAGTGAAGTTTCCCGGGACAGGGGGCTGAGCTCCTATAATTCACCCCTCCACTTT; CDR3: CASSEVSRDRGLSSYNSPLHF
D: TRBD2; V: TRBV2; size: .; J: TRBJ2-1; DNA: TGTGCCAGCAGTGAACAGGGTAGCGGGTGGGCCAATGAGCAGTTCTTC; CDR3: CASSEQGSGWANEQFF
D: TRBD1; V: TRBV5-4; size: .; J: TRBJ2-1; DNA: TGTGCCAGCAGCTTGGCTCCCGGGACAGGGCGCAATGAGCAGTTCTTC; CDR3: CASSLAPGTGRNEQFF
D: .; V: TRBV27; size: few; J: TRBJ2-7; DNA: TGTGCCAGCAGTTTCAGGCCGGACTACGAGCAGTACTTC; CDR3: CASSFRPDYEQYF
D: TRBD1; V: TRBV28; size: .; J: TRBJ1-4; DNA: TGTGCCAGCTGGGACAGCCACAGGGGAGTCAATGAAAAACTGTTTTTT; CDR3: CASWDSHRGVNEKLFF
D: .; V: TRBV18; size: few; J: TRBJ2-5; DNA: TGTGCCAGCTCACCGGCGGGGTCGGAGACCCAGTACTTC; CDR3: CASSPAGSETQYF
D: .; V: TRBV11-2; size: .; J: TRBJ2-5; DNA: TGTGCCAGCGAGGCTCCAGAGACCCAGTACTTC; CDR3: CASEAPETQYF
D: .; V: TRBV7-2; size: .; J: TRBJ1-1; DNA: TGTGCCAGCAGCTTAGTTGGCACAGGAGCTTTCTTT; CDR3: CASSLVGTGAFF
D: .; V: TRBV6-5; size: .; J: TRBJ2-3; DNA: TGTGCCAGCAGTTACTCACAGGTTTCGGATACGCAGTATTTT; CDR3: CASSYSQVSDTQYF
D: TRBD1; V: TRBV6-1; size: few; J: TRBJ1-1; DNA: TGTGCCAGCAGTGACGGACAGGGCACTGAAGCTTTCTTT; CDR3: CASSDGQGTEAFF
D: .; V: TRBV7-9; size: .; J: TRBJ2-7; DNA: TGTGCCAGCAGCCCTCTTAACGAGCAGTACTTC; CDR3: CASSPLNEQYF
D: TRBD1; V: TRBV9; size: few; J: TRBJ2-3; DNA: TGTGCCAGCAGCCCAAGGGACAGGGTAACAGATACGCAGTATTTT; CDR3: CASSPRDRVTDTQYF
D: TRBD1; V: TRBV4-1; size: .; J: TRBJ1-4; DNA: TGCGCCAGCAGCCAAGATCTTCCGGGACAGGGGTTGAAGCTCGAAAAACTGTTTTTT; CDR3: CASSQDLPGQGLKLEKLFF
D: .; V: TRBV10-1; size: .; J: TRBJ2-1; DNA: TGCGCCAGCAGTGTCGGAGGAGGGCAGTTCTTC; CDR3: CASSVGGGQFF
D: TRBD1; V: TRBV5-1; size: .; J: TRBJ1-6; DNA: TGCGCCAGCAGCACGGACAGGGGTTTTAGTAATTCACCCCTCCACTTT; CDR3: CASSTDRGFSNSPLHF
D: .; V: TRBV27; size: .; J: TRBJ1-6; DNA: TGTGCCAGCAGTTTATCGAGGGTCCGATCACCCCTCCACTTT; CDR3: CASSLSRVRSPLHF
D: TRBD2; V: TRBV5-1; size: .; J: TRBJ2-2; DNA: TGCGCCAGCAGCTTGAAAGGTGCAACGGGGACTAGCTTCAACACCGGGGAGCTGTTTTTT; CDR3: CASSLKGATGTSFNTGELFF
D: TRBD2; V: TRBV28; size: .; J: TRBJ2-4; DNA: TGTGCCAGCAGCCGTAGCGGGGGGCGTCAAAACATTCAGTACTTC; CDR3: CASSRSGGRQNIQYF
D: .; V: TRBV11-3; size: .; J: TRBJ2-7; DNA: TGTGCCAGCAGCCTTAACTACGAGCAGTACTTC; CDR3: CASSLNYEQYF
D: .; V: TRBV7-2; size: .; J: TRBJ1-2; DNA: TGTGCCAGCAGCCAGACGGACACGCTGGGGTTC; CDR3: CASSQTDTLGF
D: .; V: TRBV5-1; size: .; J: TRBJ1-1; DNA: TGCGCCAGCAGCTTCGGCTCGGGGACTGGCACTGAAGCTTTCTTT; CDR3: CASSFGSGTGTEAFF
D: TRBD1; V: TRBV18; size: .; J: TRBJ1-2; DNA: TGTGCCAGCTCACCAGCGGGACAGCACTATGGCTACACCTTC; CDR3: CASSPAGQHYGYTF
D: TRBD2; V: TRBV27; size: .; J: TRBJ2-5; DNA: TGTGCCAGCAGTTTCCTAGCGGGAGAAGTCGCGGAGACCCAGTACTTC; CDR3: CASSFLAGEVAETQYF
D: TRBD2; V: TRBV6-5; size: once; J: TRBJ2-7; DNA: TGTGCCAGCACCAAACTAGCGGGGGGCTACGAGCAGTACTTC; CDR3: CASTKLAGGYEQYF
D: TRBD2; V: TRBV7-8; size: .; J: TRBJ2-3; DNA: TGTGCCAGCAGCTCCAAGACTAGCGGGGGGGCCAGAGAAGGTGCAGATACGCAGTATTTT; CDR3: CASSSKTSGGAREGADTQYF
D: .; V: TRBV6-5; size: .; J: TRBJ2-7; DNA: TGTGCCAGCAGTCCCGGACAGCCCTACGAGCAGTACTTC; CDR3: CASSPGQPYEQYF
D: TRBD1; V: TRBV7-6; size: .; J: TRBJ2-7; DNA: TGTGCCAGCAGCTTAGGTCCGGGACAGAGCGCCTACGAGCAGTACTTC; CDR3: CASSLGPGQSAYEQYF
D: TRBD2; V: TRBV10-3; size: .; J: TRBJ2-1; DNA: TGTGCCACCGGGACTAGCGGGAGGGCCGGGAGTCATGAGCAGTTCTTC; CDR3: CATGTSGRAGSHEQFF
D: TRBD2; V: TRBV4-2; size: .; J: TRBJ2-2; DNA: TGTGCCAGCAGCCAAGATTCGATAGCGGGCGCCGGGGAGCTGTTTTTT; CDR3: CASSQDSIAGAGELFF
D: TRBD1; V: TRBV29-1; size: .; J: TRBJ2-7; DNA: TGCAGCGTTGTCAGGGACAGCTACGAGCAGTACTTC; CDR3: CSVVRDSYEQYF
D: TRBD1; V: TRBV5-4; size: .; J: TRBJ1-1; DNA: TGTGCCAGCAGCTTCGGACAGGGGACCACTGAAGCTTTCTTT; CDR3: CASSFGQGTTEAFF
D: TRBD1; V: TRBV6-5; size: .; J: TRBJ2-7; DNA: TGTGCCAGCCGACAGGGAATAACCTACGAGCAGTACTTC; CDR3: CASRQGITYEQYF
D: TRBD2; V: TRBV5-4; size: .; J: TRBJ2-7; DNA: TGTGCCAGCAGCCGTCCCGGGACTAGCGGCTACGAGCAGTACTTC; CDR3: CASSRPGTSGYEQYF
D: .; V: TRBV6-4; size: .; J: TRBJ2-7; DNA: TGTGCCAGCAGTGTTGTCCCTCGATTAGACTCGAGCTCCTACGAGCAGTACTTC; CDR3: CASSVVPRLDSSSYEQYF
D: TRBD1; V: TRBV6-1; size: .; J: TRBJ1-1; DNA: TGTGCCAGCAAGAAAGGGACAGACACTGAAGCTTTCTTT; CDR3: CASKKGTDTEAFF
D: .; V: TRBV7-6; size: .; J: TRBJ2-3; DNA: TGTGCCAGCAGCTTAACGGCGGGACCTGCAGATACGCAGTATTTT; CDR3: CASSLTAGPADTQYF
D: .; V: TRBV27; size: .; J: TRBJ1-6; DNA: TGTGCCAGCAGTTTATCGCCCAGCTCCTATAATTCACCCCTCCACTTT; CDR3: CASSLSPSSYNSPLHF
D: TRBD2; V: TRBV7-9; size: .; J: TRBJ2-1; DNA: TGTGCCAGCAGGCCCCGGGGAGGGAACAATGAGCAGTTCTTC; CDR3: CASRPRGGNNEQFF
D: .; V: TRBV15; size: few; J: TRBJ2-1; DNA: TGTGCCACCAGCAGAGATTTCGAGCCGACCTACAATGAGCAGTTCTTC; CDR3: CATSRDFEPTYNEQFF
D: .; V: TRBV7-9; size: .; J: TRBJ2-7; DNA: TGTGCAATATGGACAGCCTCCTACGAGCAGTACTTC; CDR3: CAIWTASYEQYF
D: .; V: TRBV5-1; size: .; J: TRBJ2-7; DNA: TGCGCCAGCAGCTTAGGGGGCTACGAGCAGTACTTC; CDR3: CASSLGGYEQYF
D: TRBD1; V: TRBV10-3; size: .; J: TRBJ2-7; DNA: TGTGCCATCAGGGGACAGGGGGCAGGGTACGAGCAGTACTTC; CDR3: CAIRGQGAGYEQYF
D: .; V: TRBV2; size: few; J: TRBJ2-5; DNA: TGTGCCAGCAGTGAACTAGGTCTCTCACAAGAGACCCAGTACTTC; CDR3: CASSELGLSQETQYF
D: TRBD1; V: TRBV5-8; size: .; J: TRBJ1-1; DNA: TGTGCCAGCAGCCCGGACAGGGTTCGAGCTTTCTTT; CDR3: CASSPDRVRAFF
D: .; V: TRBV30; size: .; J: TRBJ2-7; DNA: TGTGCCTGGGGACAGATAACTTACGAGCAGTACTTC; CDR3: CAWGQITYEQYF
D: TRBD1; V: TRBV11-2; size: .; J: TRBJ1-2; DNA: TGTGCCAGCAGCCCGGACAGGGACTATGGCTACACCTTC; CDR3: CASSPDRDYGYTF
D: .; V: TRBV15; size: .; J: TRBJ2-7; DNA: TGTGCCACCAGCAGATCACAGGGTAGCGAGCAGTACTTC; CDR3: CATSRSQGSEQYF